The TCR beta chain described here comes from a study of beta chain features in type 1 diabetes. The authors reverse transcribed all of the isolated RNA, so sequencing captured expressed TCRB transcripts. Sequencing used immunoSEQ multiplex PCR; TCRdb keeps in-frame clones, though not all of them. Of 250,000 to 300,000 clones in the sample, 14% were seen once. Broader study findings: Overrepresentation of cells with high TCR expression could result from cDNA sequencing. A moderate, significant TCRB CDR3 shortening appeared in type 1 diabetes across four CD4+ subsets.

Trimming shortened V by 5 bases and J by 6 bases, and 17 bases separated the two germline ends. The CDR3 covers 14 residues. Germline V gene sequence: CDR1 SNHLY, CDR2 FYNNEI. To note about this clone: Its antigen is still unknown.

Sequenced: naive CD4+ T cells from blood. The chain has TRBV2 and TRBJ2-7; the D gene is possibly TRBD2 (6 bases). This TCR was recovered from a man aged 25 to 40 with type 1 diabetes. In nucleotides, the CDR3 is TGTGCCAGCAGTTGGGACTTAGGTGCGCGCGAGCAGTACTTC. This translates into CASSWDLGAREQYF.